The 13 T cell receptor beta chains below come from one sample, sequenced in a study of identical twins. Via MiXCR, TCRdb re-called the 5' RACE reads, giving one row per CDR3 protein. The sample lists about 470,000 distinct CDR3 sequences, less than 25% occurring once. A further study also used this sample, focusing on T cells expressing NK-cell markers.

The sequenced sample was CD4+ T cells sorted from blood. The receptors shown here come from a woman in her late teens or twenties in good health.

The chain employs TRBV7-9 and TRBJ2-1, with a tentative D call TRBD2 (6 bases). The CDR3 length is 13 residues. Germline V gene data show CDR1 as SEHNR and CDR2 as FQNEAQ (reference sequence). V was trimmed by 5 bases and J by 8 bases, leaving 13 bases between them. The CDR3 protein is CASSTGTPDEQFF. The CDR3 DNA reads TGTGCCAGCAGCACCGGGACTCCGGATGAGCAGTTCTTC.

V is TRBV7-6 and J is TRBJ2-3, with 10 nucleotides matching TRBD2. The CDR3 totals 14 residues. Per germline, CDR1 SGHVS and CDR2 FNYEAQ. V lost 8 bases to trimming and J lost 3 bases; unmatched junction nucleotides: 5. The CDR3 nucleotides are TGTGCCAGCTCAGCGGGGGGGAGTACAGATACGCAGTATTTT. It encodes CASSAGGSTDTQYF.

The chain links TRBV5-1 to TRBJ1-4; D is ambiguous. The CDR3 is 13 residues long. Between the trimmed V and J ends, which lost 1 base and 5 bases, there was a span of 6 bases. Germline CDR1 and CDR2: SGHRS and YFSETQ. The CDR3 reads CASSLSLNEKLFF. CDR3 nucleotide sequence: TGCGCCAGCAGCTTGTCTCTGAATGAAAAACTGTTTTTT.

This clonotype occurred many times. CDR3 sequence: CASSQGPSNYGYTF. The CDR3 region has the DNA TGTGCCAGCAGCCAGGGACCTTCTAACTATGGCTACACCTTC. The genes are TRBV7-9 and TRBJ1-2; TRBD1 is a possible D gene (5 bases). The germline V gene encodes CDR1 SEHNR and CDR2 FQNEAQ (reference sequence). This CDR3 region has 14 residues. V shed 5 bases and J shed 0 bases, with 10 bases lying between them.

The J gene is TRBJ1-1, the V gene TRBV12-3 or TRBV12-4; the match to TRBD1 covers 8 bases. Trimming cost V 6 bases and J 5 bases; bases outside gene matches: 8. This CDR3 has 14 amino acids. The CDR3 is CASSPSRTGTEAFF. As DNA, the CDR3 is TGTGCCAGCAGCCCTAGCCGGACAGGGACTGAAGCTTTCTTT.

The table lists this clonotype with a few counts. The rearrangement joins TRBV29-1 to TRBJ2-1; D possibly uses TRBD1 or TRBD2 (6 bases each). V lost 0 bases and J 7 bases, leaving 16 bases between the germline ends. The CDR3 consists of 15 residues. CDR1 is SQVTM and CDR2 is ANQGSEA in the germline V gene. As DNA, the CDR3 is TGCAGCGTTGAAGATCTAGGGGGGTGGGTAAATGAGCAGTTCTTC. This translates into CSVEDLGGWVNEQFF.

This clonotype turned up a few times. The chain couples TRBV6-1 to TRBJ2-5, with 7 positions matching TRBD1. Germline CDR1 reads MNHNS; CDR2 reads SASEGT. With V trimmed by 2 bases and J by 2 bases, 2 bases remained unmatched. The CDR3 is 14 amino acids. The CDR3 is CASSERDSQETQYF. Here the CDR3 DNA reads TGTGCCAGCAGTGAACGGGACAGTCAAGAGACCCAGTACTTC.

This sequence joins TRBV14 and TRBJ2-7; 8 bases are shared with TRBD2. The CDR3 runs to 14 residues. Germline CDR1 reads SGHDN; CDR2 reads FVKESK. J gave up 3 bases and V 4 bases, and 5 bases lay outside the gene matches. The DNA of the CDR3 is TGTGCCAGCAGCCGAGCGGGACTAGTCTACGAGCAGTACTTC. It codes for CASSRAGLVYEQYF.

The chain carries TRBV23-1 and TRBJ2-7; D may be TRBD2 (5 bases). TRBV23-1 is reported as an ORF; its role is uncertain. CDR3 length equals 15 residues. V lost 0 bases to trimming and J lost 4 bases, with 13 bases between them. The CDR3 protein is CASSQSLTTGYEQYF. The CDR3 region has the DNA TGCGCCAGCAGTCAATCCCTGACGACGGGGTACGAGCAGTACTTC.

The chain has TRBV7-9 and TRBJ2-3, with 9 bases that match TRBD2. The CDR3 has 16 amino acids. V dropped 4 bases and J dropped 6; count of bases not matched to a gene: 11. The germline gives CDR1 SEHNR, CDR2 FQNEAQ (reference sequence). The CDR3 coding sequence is TGTGCCAGCAGCTCCTTGGGGGGACTAGCAATGGATACGCAGTATTTT. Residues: CASSSLGGLAMDTQYF.

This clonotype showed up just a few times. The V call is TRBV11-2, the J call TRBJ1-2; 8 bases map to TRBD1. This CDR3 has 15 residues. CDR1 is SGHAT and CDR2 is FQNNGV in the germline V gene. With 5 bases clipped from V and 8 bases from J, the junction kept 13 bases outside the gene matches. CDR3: CASSPRTGRVLGYTF. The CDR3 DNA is TGTGCCAGCAGCCCCAGGACAGGGCGGGTTCTGGGCTACACCTTC.

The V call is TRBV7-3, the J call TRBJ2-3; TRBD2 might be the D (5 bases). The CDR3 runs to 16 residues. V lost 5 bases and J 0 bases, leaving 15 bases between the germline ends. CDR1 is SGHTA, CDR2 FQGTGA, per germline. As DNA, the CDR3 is TGTGCCAGCAGCATCTCAGCGGACGCTAGCACAGATACGCAGTATTTT. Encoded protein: CASSISADASTDTQYF. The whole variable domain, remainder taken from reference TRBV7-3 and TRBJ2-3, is GAGVSQTPSNKVTEKGKYVELRCDPISGHTALYWYRQSLGQGPEFLIYFQGTGAADDSGLPNDRFFAVRPEGSVSTLKIQRTERGDSAVYLCASSISADASTDTQYFGPGTRLTVL.

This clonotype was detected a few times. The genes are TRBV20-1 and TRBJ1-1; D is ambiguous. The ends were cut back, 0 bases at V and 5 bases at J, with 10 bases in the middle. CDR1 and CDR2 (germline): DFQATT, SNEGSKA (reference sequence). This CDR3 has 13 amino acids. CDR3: CSARDIGRTEAFF. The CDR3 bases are TGCAGTGCTAGAGATATAGGGCGTACTGAAGCTTTCTTT.